Listed here are 15 T cell receptor beta chains from one sample, sequenced in a study of T-cell reconstitution after alpha-beta-depleted transplantation in children. Molecular barcoding with unique molecular identifiers was used for the TCRbeta library. One entry per CDR3 protein results from TCRdb running MiXCR on the PCR reads. The sample lists about 290,000 distinct CDR3 sequences, roughly a tenth occurring once. The specimen was PBMCs, collected before TCRalphabeta/CD19-depleted stem cell transplant. These TCRs come from a boy younger than two with acute myeloid leukemia, due to receive a stem cell transplant.

This clonotype was seen a few times. The V and J genes are TRBV19 and TRBJ2-5; D could derive from TRBD1 or TRBD2 (5 bases each). The CDR3 contains 14 residues. Per the germline V gene, CDR1 is LNHDA and CDR2 is SQIVND (reference sequence). Trimming cost V 7 bases and J 5 bases, with 17 bases left between them. The DNA for the CDR3 is TGTGCCAGTACCCGGTCCCTGGGGGTCGAGACCCAGTACTTC. Translated: CASTRSLGVETQYF.

This clonotype was observed many times. The genes are TRBV11-2 and TRBJ2-7, with 11 bases matching TRBD2. CDR3 size: 16 residues. CDR1 SGHAT and CDR2 FQNNGV come from the germline V gene. The J segment lost 0 bases and the V segment lost 5 bases, leaving 6 bases of the junction unmatched. The CDR3 is CASSPRGLAVSYEQYF. As DNA, the CDR3 is TGTGCCAGCAGCCCTCGGGGACTAGCGGTCTCCTACGAGCAGTACTTC.

As regards this clonotype: A much larger clone lies a single base off, so this may be a read error. This rearrangement joins TRBV4-2 to TRBJ2-2; perhaps D is TRBD1 or TRBD2 (6 bases each). From germline, CDR1 is LGHNA and CDR2 YNFKEQ. Trimming removed 2 bases at V and 5 bases at J, with 18 bases between. The CDR3 has 17 residues. CDR3 residues: CASSQFLSGAGTGELFF. Written as DNA, the CDR3 is TGTGCCAGCAGCCAATTTCTATCGGGGGCGGGGACCGGGGAGCTGTTTTTT.

This clonotype appeared many times. This chain links TRBV5-4 with TRBJ2-2; 8 nucleotides line up with TRBD1. This CDR3 contains 15 residues. Looked up from germline, CDR1 is SGHNT and CDR2 is YYREEE (reference sequence). With V trimmed by 5 bases and J by 1 base, 4 bases remained unmatched. DNA for the CDR3: TGTGCCAGCAGTGTGGACAGGGAGAACACCGGGGAGCTGTTTTTT. Translation: CASSVDRENTGELFF. The full variable domain, its missing parts supplied by reference TRBV5-4 and TRBJ2-2, is ETGVTQSPTHLIKTRGQQVTLRCSSQSGHNTVSWYQQALGQGPQFIFQYYREEENGRGNFPPRFSGLQFPNYSSELNVNALELDDSALYLCASSVDRENTGELFFGEGSRLTVL.

The table lists this clonotype with many counts. The rearrangement uses TRBV5-1 and TRBJ2-7; 8 bases line up with TRBD1. This CDR3 region has 16 residues. Germline CDR1 and CDR2: SGHRS and YFSETQ. The trim removed 2 bases at V and 2 bases at J, leaving 9 bases unmatched. The CDR3 sequence is CASSFARQGLTYEQYF. For the CDR3, the DNA is TGCGCCAGCAGCTTTGCCCGACAGGGGTTGACCTACGAGCAGTACTTC.

This clonotype was picked up many times. The chain couples TRBV29-1 to TRBJ2-7; 9 bases are a match to TRBD1. Trimming removed 4 bases from V and 4 bases from J; junction bases left unmatched: 5. The length of the CDR3 is 13 residues. Germline CDR1 is SQVTM and CDR2 is ANQGSEA. CDR3 sequence: CSVGGTGSYEQYF. CDR3 bases: TGCAGCGTTGGTGGGACAGGGAGTTACGAGCAGTACTTC.

The J gene is TRBJ2-1, the V gene TRBV20-1; TRBD1 matches 7 bases. From germline, CDR1 is DFQATT and CDR2 SNEGSKA (reference sequence). After removal of 0 bases from V and 7 bases from J, the junction contained 6 bases not matched to a gene. The CDR3 spans 14 residues. CDR3 residues: CSARDSGGGNEQFF. The CDR3 DNA reads TGCAGTGCTAGAGATTCAGGGGGTGGGAATGAGCAGTTCTTC.

The V gene is TRBV29-1, the J gene TRBJ2-3; perhaps TRBD2 as D (7 bases). The germline V gene has CDR1 SQVTM and CDR2 ANQGSEA. The V and J ends lost 7 bases and 2 bases respectively, with 16 bases between them. This CDR3 is built from 14 residues. The CDR3 protein is CSAVGGGVTDTQYF. The CDR3 bases are TGCAGCGCCGTAGGGGGAGGGGTCACAGATACGCAGTATTTT.

This clonotype showed up just a few times. CDR3 bases: TGTGCCAGTAGTAGCTTGGGCACCTACGAGCAGTACTTC. Translating gives CASSSLGTYEQYF. The rearrangement joins TRBV19 to TRBJ2-7; D uncertain. CDR1 and CDR2 (germline): LNHDA, SQIVND (reference sequence). Trimming left V 4 bases short and J 2 bases short, with 9 bases between. The length of the CDR3 is 13 residues.

The chain couples TRBV11-2 to TRBJ1-5; possible D gene TRBD1, 5 bases. The CDR3 sequence is 14 residues long. Germline V gives CDR1 SGHAT, CDR2 FQNNGV. V lost 4 bases, J lost 0 bases, and 7 bases lay in between. In nucleotides, the CDR3 is TGTGCCAGCAGCTCGGACAATAGCAATCAGCCCCAGCATTTT. This codes for CASSSDNSNQPQHF.

This clonotype was detected many times. J is TRBJ2-5 and V is TRBV20-1; D may be TRBD1 or TRBD2 (7 bases each). Per the germline V gene, CDR1 is DFQATT and CDR2 is SNEGSKA (reference sequence). This CDR3 contains 13 residues. V was cut by 3 bases and J by 4 bases, with 12 bases left in between. The CDR3 sequence: CSARGGGAETQYF. CDR3 bases: TGCAGTGCTAGGGGAGGGGGCGCAGAGACCCAGTACTTC.

This clonotype came up many times. The chain employs TRBV7-3 and TRBJ2-2; tentative D call: TRBD1 (5 bases). V was pared by 0 bases and J by 6 bases, with 8 bases between. The CDR3 has 14 residues. Germline V gene lookup returns CDR1 SGHTA and CDR2 FQGTGA. Here the CDR3 DNA reads TGTGCCAGCAGCTTAACAAGGGGCCCCGGGGAGCTGTTTTTT. Its protein product is CASSLTRGPGELFF.

V usage is TRBV27 and J usage is TRBJ2-7; 9 bases fit TRBD2. The V segment lost 0 bases and the J segment 3 bases; nucleotides outside the gene matches: 12. The CDR3 totals 18 residues. The germline gives CDR1 MNHEY, CDR2 SMNVEV (reference sequence). CDR3 DNA: TGTGCCAGCAGTTTATCCCCAATCTTGACTAGCGGTTACTACGAGCAGTACTTC. Its translation is CASSLSPILTSGYYEQYF.

This clonotype was seen many times. CDR3 DNA: TGTGCCAGCAGTTTCTCTAGGAAAGAGACCCAGTACTTC. Encoded protein: CASSFSRKETQYF. V usage is TRBV12-3 or TRBV12-4 and J usage is TRBJ2-5; D is undetermined. The V end lost 3 bases, the J end lost 3 bases, and 8 bases lay between the germline ends. The CDR3 covers 13 residues.

This clonotype was detected ten times or more. V usage is TRBV7-9 and J usage is TRBJ2-5, with D hard to call. The ends were cut back, 2 bases at V and 2 bases at J, with 9 bases in the middle. Germline V gene lookup returns CDR1 SEHNR and CDR2 FQNEAQ (reference sequence). This CDR3 is 14 amino acids long. The CDR3 sequence: CASSLPPGQETQYF. CDR3 DNA: TGTGCCAGCAGCTTACCCCCAGGTCAAGAGACCCAGTACTTC.